This paragraph reports one TCR beta chain. The sample belongs to a study of OX40 agonist ivuxolimab in advanced cancers. Trimming left V 4 bases short and J 2 bases short, with 12 bases between. From germline, CDR1 is SGDLS and CDR2 YYNGEE. The CDR3 has 15 amino acids. The data were produced by immunoSEQ multiplex PCR, yet TCRdb's version contains in-frame clones alone and is incomplete. The sample carries about 150,000 clones, around 94% recorded once. V gene TRBV9 combines with J gene TRBJ1-4; no clear D. This specimen consisted of CD4+ or CD8+ T cells sorted from blood, obtained in a trial of the OX40 agonist ivuxolimab. The receptor was isolated from an adult with an advanced solid tumor such as melanoma, head and neck, liver or kidney cancer. The CDR3 spells CASSPGSQTNEKLFF. The CDR3 nucleotides are TGTGCCAGCAGCCCTGGCAGTCAGACTAATGAAAAACTGTTTTTT.